Here is one TCR beta chain with its context. The sample is drawn from a study of blood T cell repertoires in COVID-19. The overall study: T cells, B-cell-depleted T cells, or PBMCs provided the cDNA or gDNA that served as material.

Patients at the Seattle site were enrolled during active infection and followed longitudinally. Trimming pared 2 bases from V and 4 bases from J, leaving 8 bases between. CDR1 and CDR2 from the germline V gene are MNHNY and SVGAGI (reference sequence). The CDR3 length is 14 residues. The table came from immunoSEQ multiplex PCR; TCRdb's copy has only in-frame clones and leaves some out. The data hold 150,000 or so clones, with 85% observed a single time. The receptor's source is a woman aged 50 to 60 with COVID-19, enrolled during active disease. The specimen was peripheral blood. The chain couples TRBV6-6 to TRBJ1-4; D gene uncertain. The CDR3 is CASSYPEDNEKLFF. CDR3 sequence (DNA): TGTGCCAGCAGTTACCCAGAAGATAATGAAAAACTGTTTTTT.